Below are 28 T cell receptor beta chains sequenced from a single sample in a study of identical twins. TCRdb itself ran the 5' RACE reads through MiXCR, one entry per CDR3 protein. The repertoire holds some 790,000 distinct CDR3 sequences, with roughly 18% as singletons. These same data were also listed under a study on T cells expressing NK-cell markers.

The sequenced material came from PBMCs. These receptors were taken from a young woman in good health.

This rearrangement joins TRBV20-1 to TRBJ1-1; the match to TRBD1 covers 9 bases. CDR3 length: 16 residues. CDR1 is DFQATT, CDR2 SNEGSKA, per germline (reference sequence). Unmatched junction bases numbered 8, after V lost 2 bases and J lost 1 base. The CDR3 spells CSARSGQGDSNTEAFF. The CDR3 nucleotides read TGCAGTGCTAGATCGGGACAGGGCGATTCGAACACTGAAGCTTTCTTT.

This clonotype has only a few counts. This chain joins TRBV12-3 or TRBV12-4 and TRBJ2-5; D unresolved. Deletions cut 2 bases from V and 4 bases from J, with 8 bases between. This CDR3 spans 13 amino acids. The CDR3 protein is CASSLTPRETQYF. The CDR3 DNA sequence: TGTGCCAGCAGTTTAACCCCAAGAGAGACCCAGTACTTC.

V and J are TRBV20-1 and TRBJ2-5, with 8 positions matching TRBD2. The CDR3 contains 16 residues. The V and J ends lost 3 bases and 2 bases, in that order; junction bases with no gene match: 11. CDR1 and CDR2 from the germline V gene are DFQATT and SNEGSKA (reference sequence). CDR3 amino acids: CSASLDTLAVQETQYF. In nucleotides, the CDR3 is TGCAGTGCTAGTTTGGACACACTAGCGGTACAAGAGACCCAGTACTTC.

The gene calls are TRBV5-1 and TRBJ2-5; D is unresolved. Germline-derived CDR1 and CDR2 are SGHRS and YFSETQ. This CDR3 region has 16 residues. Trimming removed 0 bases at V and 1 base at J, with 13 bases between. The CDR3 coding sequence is TGCGCCAGCAGCTTGGGGACGGGCGGTGGCCAAGAGACCCAGTACTTC. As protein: CASSLGTGGGQETQYF.

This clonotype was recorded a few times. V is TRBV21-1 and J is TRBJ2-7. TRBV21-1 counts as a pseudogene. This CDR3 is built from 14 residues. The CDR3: CASSKARTFYEQYF. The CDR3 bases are TGTGCCAGCAGCAAAGCGCGGACCTTCTACGAGCAGTACTTC.

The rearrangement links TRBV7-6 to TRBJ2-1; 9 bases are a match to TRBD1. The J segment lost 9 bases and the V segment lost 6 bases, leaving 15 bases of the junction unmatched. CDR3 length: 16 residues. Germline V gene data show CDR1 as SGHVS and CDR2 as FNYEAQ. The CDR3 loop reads CASSQRPGQGGGEQFF. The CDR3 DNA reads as TGTGCCAGCAGTCAACGGCCGGGACAGGGTGGAGGTGAGCAGTTCTTC.

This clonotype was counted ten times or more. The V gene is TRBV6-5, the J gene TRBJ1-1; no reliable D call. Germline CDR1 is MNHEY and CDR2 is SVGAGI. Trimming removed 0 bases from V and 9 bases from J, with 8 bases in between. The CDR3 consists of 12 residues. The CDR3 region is CASSYSGVKAFF. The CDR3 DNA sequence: TGTGCCAGCAGTTACTCCGGTGTGAAAGCTTTCTTT.

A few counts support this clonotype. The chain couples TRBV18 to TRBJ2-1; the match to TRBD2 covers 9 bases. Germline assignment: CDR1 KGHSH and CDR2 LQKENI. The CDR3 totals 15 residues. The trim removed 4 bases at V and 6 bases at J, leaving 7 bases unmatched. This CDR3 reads CASSLRTSEGNEQFF. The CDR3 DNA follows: TGTGCCAGCTCACTTCGGACTAGCGAAGGCAATGAGCAGTTCTTC. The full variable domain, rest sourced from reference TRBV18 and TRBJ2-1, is NAGVMQNPRHLVRRRGQEARLRCSPMKGHSHVYWYRQLPEEGLKFMVYLQKENIIDESGMPKERFSAEFPKEGPSILRIQQVVRGDSAAYFCASSLRTSEGNEQFFGPGTRLTVL.

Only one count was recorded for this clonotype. The CDR3 here is CSASSSGGAIPPNEQFF. Here the CDR3 DNA reads TGCAGTGCTAGTAGTAGCGGGGGGGCCATTCCCCCCAATGAGCAGTTCTTC. V gene TRBV20-1 combines with J gene TRBJ2-1, with 11 positions matching TRBD2. Trimming cost V 3 bases and J 6 bases; bases outside gene matches: 13. The CDR3 is 17 amino acids. Germline-derived CDR1 and CDR2 are DFQATT and SNEGSKA (reference sequence).

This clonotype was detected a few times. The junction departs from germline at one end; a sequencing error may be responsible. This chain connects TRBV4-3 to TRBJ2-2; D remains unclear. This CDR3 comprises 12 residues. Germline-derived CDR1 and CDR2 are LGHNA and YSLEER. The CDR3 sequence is CASRDAEPPALF. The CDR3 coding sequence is TGCGCCAGCAGGGATGCGGAGCCCCCTGCACTTTTT.

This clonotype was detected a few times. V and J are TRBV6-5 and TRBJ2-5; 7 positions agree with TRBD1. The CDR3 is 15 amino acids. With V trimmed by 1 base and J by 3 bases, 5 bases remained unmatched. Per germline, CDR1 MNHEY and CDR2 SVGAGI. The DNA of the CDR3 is TGTGCCAGCAGTTACTGGGACAGCCCTGAAGAGACCCAGTACTTC. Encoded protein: CASSYWDSPEETQYF.

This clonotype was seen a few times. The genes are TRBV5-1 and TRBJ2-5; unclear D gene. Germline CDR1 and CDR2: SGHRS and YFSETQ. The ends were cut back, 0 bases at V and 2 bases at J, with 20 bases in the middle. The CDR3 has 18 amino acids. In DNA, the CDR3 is TGCGCCAGCAGCTTGGGGGTCTCTACAGAATGGCAGCAAGAGACCCAGTACTTC. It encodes CASSLGVSTEWQQETQYF.

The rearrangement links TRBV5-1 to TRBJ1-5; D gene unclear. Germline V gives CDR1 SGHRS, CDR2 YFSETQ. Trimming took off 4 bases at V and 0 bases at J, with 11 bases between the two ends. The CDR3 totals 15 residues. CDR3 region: CASSADGDSNQPQHF. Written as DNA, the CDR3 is TGCGCCAGCAGCGCGGACGGCGATAGCAATCAGCCCCAGCATTTT.

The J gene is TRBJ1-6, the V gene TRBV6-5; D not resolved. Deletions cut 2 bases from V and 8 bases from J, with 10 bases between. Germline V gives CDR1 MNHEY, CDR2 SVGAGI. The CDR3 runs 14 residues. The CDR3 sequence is CASSYGLGYSPLHF. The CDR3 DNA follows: TGTGCCAGCAGTTACGGACTAGGCTATTCACCCCTCCACTTT.

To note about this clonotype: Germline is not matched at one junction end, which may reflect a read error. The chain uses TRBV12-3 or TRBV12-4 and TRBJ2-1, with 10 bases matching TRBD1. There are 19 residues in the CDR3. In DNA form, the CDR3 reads TGTGCCTGCAGTTTCCTTGGCCTGTTCCGGGACAGGGGCTACAATGAGCAGTTCTTC. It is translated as CACSFLGLFRDRGYNEQFF.

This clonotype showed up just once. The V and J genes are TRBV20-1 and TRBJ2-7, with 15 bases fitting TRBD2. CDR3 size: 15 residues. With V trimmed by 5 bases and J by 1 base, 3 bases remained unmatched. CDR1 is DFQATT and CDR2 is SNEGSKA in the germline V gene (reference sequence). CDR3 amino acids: CSASGTSGRSYEQYF. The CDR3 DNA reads TGCAGTGCTTCTGGGACTAGCGGGAGGTCCTACGAGCAGTACTTC.

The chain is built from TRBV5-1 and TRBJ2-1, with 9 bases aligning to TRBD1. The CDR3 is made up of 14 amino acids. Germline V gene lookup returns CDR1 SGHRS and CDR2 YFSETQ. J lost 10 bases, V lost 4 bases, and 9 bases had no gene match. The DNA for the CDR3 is TGCGCCAGCAGCGGGTACAGGGGGCAGGGGGAGCAGTTCTTC. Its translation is CASSGYRGQGEQFF.

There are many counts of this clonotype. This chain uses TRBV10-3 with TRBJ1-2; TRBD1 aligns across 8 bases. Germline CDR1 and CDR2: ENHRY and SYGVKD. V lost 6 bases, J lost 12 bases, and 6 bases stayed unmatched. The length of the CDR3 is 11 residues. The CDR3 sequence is CAIRGQVSDTF. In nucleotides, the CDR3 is TGTGCCATCAGGGGACAGGTCAGCGACACCTTC.

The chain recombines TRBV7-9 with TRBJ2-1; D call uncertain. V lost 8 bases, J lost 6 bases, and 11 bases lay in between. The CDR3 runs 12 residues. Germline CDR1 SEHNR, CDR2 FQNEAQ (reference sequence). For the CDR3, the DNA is TGTGCCAGCTCCCAGGCGGCCAATGAGCAGTTCTTC. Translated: CASSQAANEQFF.

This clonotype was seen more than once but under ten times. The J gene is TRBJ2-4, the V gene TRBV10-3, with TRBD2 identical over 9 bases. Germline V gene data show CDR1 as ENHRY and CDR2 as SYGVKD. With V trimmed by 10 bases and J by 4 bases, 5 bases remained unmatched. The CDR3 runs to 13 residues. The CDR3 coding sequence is TGTGCCAGCGCGGGGGGGGCTAAAAACATTCAGTACTTC. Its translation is CASAGGAKNIQYF.

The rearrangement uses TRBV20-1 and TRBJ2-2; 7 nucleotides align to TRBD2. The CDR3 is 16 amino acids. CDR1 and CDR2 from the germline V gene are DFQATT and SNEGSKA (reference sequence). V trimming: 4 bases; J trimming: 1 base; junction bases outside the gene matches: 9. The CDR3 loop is CSAKDWGGKNTGELFF. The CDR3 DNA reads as TGCAGTGCTAAGGATTGGGGGGGGAAGAACACCGGGGAGCTGTTTTTT.

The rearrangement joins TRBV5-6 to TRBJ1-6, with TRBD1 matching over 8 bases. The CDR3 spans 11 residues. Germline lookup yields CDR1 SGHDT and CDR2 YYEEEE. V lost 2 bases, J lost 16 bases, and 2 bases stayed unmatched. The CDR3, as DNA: TGTGCCAGCAGCTTCCGGGACAGGCTCCACTTT. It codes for CASSFRDRLHF.

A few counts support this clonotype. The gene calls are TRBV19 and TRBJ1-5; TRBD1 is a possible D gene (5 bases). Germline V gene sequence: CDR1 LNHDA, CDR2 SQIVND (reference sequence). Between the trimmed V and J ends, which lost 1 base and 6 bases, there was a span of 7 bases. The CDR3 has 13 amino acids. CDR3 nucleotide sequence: TGTGCCAGTAGTATAGGGGGCGGTCAGCCCCAGCATTTT. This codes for CASSIGGGQPQHF.

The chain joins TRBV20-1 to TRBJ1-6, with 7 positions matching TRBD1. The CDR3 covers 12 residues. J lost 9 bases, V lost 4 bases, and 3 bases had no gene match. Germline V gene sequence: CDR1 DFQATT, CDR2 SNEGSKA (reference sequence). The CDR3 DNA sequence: TGCAGTGCTAAAAGACAGGGTTCACCCCTCCACTTT. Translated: CSAKRQGSPLHF.

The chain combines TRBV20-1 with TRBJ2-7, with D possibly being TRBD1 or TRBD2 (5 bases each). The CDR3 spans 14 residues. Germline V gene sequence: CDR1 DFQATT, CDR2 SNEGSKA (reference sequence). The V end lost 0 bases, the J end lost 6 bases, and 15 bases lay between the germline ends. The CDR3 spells CSARDRGRGAEQYF. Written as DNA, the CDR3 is TGCAGTGCTAGAGATAGGGGCCGGGGAGCCGAGCAGTACTTC.

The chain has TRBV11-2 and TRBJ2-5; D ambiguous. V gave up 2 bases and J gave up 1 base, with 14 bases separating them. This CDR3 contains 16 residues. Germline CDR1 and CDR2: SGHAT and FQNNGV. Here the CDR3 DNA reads TGTGCCAGCAGCTTACGCCGGGTTGGGTTCCAAGAGACCCAGTACTTC. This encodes CASSLRRVGFQETQYF.

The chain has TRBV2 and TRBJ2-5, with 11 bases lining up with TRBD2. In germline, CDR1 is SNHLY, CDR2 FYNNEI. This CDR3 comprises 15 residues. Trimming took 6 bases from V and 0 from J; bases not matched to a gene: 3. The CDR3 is CASSGTSGNQETQYF. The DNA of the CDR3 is TGTGCCAGCAGCGGGACTAGCGGTAACCAAGAGACCCAGTACTTC.

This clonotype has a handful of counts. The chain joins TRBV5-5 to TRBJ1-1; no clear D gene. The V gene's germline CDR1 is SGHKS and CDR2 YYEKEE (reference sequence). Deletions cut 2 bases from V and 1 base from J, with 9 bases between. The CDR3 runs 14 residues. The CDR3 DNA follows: TGTGCCAGCAGCTTCCTCCTTTCGAACACTGAAGCTTTCTTT. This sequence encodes CASSFLLSNTEAFF.